These T cell receptor beta chains were read from a single sample in a study of radiotherapy plus CTLA-4 blockade in lung cancer. Profiled with immunoSEQ multiplex PCR; TCRdb holds only in-frame clones, not every one. The sample holds 58,000 or so clones; approximately 80% are singletons and the top ten take about 15%. The material was peripheral blood, obtained from a patient treated with radiotherapy plus ipilimumab. These receptor sequences come from a human donor with non-small cell lung cancer who had a complete response to radiotherapy plus ipilimumab. Each CDR3 is given with its conserved first and last residue. The order of the fields is D gene, clone size, V gene, J gene, CDR3 protein, CDR3 DNA. The D gene is left open where the match is weak. Where a row states a size, it is once, few, many or the class of an expanded clone; other rows omit it.

D: TRBD1; size: .; V: TRBV27; J: TRBJ2-7; CDR3: CASSSGTGVHYEQYF; DNA: TGTGCCAGCAGTTCTGGGACAGGGGTACACTACGAGCAGTACTTC
D: .; size: .; V: TRBV7-2; J: TRBJ2-1; CDR3: CASSFQVTEQFF; DNA: TGTGCCAGCAGCTTTCAGGTCACTGAGCAGTTCTTC
D: .; size: .; V: TRBV11-3; J: TRBJ2-7; CDR3: CASSLEQGEQYF; DNA: TGTGCCAGCAGCTTAGAACAGGGTGAGCAGTACTTC
D: TRBD1; size: few; V: TRBV2; J: TRBJ1-2; CDR3: CASSRQGMGGYTF; DNA: TGTGCCAGCAGTAGACAGGGGATGGGAGGCTACACCTTC
D: .; size: .; V: TRBV10-3; J: TRBJ2-7; CDR3: CAISGTGTYSYEQYF; DNA: TGTGCCATCAGTGGTACCGGGACATATTCCTACGAGCAGTACTTC
D: .; size: .; V: TRBV30; J: TRBJ1-2; CDR3: CAWSSFTGYTF; DNA: TGTGCCTGGAGTTCCTTTACAGGCTACACCTTC
D: TRBD2; size: .; V: TRBV30; J: TRBJ2-1; CDR3: CAWRLAGVYNEQFF; DNA: TGTGCCTGGAGACTAGCGGGTGTGTACAATGAGCAGTTCTTC
D: TRBD1; size: .; V: TRBV5-1; J: TRBJ1-4; CDR3: CASSPTGSVLAANEKLFF; DNA: TGCGCCAGCAGCCCGACAGGGTCCGTGCTGGCGGCTAATGAAAAACTGTTTTTT
D: .; size: .; V: TRBV6-5; J: TRBJ1-2; CDR3: CASSNRVNYGYTF; DNA: TGTGCCAGCAGTAACAGGGTAAACTATGGCTACACCTTC
D: .; size: .; V: TRBV11-2; J: TRBJ2-2; CDR3: CASSLAGFKVTGELFF; DNA: TGTGCCAGCAGCTTAGCCGGGTTTAAGGTCACCGGGGAGCTGTTTTTT
D: TRBD2; size: .; V: TRBV7-2; J: TRBJ2-1; CDR3: CAGQTSGRVNEQFF; DNA: TGTGCCGGCCAAACTAGCGGGAGGGTTAATGAGCAGTTCTTC
D: TRBD1; size: .; V: TRBV6-5; J: TRBJ2-2; CDR3: CASRSPGQGAGELFF; DNA: TGTGCCAGCAGGTCCCCGGGACAGGGGGCCGGGGAGCTGTTTTTT
D: .; size: .; V: TRBV7-2; J: TRBJ1-1; CDR3: CASSLELGRGEAFF; DNA: TGTGCCAGCAGCTTAGAGTTAGGGAGGGGTGAAGCTTTCTTT
D: TRBD1; size: .; V: TRBV25-1; J: TRBJ1-2; CDR3: CASSGPTGSFYTF; DNA: TGTGCCAGCAGTGGGCCGACAGGGAGCTTCTACACCTTC
D: .; size: .; V: TRBV28; J: TRBJ1-2; CDR3: CASSPLTGGYGYTF; DNA: TGTGCCAGCAGCCCCCTGACCGGGGGCTATGGCTACACCTTC
D: TRBD1; size: .; V: TRBV7-2; J: TRBJ2-1; CDR3: CASSPQGRQGRNEQFF; DNA: TGTGCCAGCAGTCCTCAAGGCCGACAGGGGAGGAATGAGCAGTTCTTC
D: .; size: few; V: TRBV5-6; J: TRBJ1-4; CDR3: CASSLAGRREKLFF; DNA: TGTGCCAGCAGCTTGGCAGGGAGGAGGGAAAAACTGTTTTTT
D: TRBD1; size: .; V: TRBV27; J: TRBJ2-7; CDR3: CASSFRTGGEQYF; DNA: TGTGCCAGCAGTTTCCGGACAGGTGGAGAGCAGTACTTC
D: .; size: .; V: TRBV5-4; J: TRBJ1-2; CDR3: CASSLAGRGDNYGYTF; DNA: TGTGCCAGCAGCTTGGCGGGGAGGGGGGATAACTATGGCTACACCTTC
D: .; size: few; V: TRBV29-1; J: TRBJ1-5; CDR3: CSVADGFLGNQPQHF; DNA: TGCAGCGTTGCCGACGGGTTTCTTGGCAATCAGCCCCAGCATTTT
D: TRBD1; size: few; V: TRBV4-1; J: TRBJ1-4; CDR3: CASSQGPTRGREKLFF; DNA: TGCGCCAGCAGCCAAGGCCCGACCAGGGGGCGAGAAAAACTGTTTTTT
D: TRBD2; size: .; V: TRBV11-2; J: TRBJ2-3; CDR3: CASSLRLASDTQYF; DNA: TGTGCCAGCAGCCTCAGACTAGCGAGCGATACGCAGTATTTT
D: .; size: .; V: TRBV9; J: TRBJ1-3; CDR3: CASSVVGQGNTIYF; DNA: TGTGCCAGCAGCGTAGTTGGGCAGGGAAACACCATATATTTT
D: TRBD2; size: .; V: TRBV9; J: TRBJ2-2; CDR3: CASSPPGSGRTGELFF; DNA: TGTGCCAGCAGCCCCCCAGGGAGCGGGAGAACCGGGGAGCTGTTTTTT
D: .; size: few; V: TRBV30; J: TRBJ2-7; CDR3: CAWSGGSPLPREQYF; DNA: TGTGCCTGGAGTGGAGGCAGCCCTCTTCCTAGGGAGCAGTACTTC
D: TRBD2; size: .; V: TRBV5-1; J: TRBJ2-3; CDR3: CASSLVAGGLPDTQYF; DNA: TGCGCCAGCAGCTTGGTAGCGGGGGGCCTTCCAGATACGCAGTATTTT
D: TRBD1; size: .; V: TRBV7-9; J: TRBJ2-7; CDR3: CASSTEGQAIEQYF; DNA: TGTGCCAGCAGCACGGAGGGACAGGCGATCGAGCAGTACTTC